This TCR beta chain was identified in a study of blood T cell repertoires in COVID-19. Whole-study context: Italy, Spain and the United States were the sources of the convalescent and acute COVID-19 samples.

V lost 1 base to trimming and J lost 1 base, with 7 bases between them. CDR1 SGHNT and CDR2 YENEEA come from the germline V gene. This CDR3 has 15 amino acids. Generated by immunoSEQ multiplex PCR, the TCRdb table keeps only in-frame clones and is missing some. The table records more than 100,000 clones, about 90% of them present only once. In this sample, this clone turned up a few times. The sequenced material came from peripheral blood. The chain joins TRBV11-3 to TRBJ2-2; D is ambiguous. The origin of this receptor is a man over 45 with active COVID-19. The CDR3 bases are TGTGCCAGCAGCTTAGGCCAGGTGAACACCGGGGAGCTGTTTTTT. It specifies CASSLGQVNTGELFF.